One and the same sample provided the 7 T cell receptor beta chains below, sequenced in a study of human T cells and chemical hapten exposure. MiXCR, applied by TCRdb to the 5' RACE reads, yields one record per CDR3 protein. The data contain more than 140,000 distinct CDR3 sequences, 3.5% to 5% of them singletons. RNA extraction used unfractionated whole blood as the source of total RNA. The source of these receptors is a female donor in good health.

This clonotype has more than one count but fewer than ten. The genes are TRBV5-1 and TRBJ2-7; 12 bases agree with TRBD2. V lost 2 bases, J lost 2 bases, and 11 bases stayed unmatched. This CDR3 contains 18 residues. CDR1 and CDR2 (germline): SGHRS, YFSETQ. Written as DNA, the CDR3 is TGCGCCAGCAGCTTTGCGACTAGCGGGGGTTACCTCACCTACGAGCAGTACTTC. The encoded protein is CASSFATSGGYLTYEQYF.

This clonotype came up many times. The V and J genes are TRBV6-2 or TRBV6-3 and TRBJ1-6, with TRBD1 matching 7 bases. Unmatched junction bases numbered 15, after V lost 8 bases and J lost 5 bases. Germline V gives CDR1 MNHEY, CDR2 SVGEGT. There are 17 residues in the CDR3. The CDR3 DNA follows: TGTGCCAGCGGAACGACAGAGGGGGCCTTTCATAATTCACCCCTCCACTTT. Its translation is CASGTTEGAFHNSPLHF.

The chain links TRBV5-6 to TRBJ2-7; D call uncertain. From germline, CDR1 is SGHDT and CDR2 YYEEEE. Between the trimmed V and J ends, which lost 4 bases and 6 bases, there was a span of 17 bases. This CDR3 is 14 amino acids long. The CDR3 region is CASSVGPRFGEQYF. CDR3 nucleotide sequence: TGTGCCAGCAGCGTTGGGCCCCGATTCGGCGAGCAGTACTTC. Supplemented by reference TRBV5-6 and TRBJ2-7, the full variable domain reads DAGVTQSPTHLIKTRGQQVTLRCSPKSGHDTVSWYQQALGQGPQFIFQYYEEEERQRGNFPDRFSGHQFPNYSSELNVNALLLGDSALYLCASSVGPRFGEQYFGPGTRLTVT.

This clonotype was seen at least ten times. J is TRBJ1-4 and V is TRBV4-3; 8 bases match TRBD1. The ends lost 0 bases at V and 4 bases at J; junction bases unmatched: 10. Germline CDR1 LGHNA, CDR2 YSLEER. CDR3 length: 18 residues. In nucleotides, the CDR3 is TGCGCCAGCAGCCAAGAAGAAGGAGGCACAGGGGGTAATGAAAAACTGTTTTTT. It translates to CASSQEEGGTGGNEKLFF.

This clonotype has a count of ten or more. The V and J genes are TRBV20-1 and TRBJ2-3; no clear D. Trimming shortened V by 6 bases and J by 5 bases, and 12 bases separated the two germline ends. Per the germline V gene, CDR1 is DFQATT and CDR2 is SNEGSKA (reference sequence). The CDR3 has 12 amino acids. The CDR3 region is CSAPFWGDTQYF. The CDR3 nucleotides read TGCAGTGCACCCTTTTGGGGAGATACGCAGTATTTT.

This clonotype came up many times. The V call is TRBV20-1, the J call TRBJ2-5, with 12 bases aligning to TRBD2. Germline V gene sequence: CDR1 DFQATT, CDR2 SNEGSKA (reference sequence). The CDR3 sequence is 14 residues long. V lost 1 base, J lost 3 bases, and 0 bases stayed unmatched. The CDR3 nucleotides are TGCAGTGCTAGAGGGACTAGCGGGGAAGAGACCCAGTACTTC. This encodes CSARGTSGEETQYF.

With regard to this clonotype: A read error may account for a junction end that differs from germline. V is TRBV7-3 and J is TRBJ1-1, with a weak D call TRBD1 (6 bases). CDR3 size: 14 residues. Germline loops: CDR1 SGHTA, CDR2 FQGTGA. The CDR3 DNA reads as TGTGCCAGCAGCTTGGGGGGCCCGGGCACTGGAGCTTTCTTT. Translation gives CASSLGGPGTGAFF.